A selection of T cell receptor beta chains follows, all from one sample in a study of blood T cell repertoires in COVID-19. The table came from immunoSEQ multiplex PCR; TCRdb's copy has only in-frame clones and leaves some out. In the table there are fewer than 120,000 clones, approximately 79% of which are singletons. Sequencing was done on a sample of peripheral blood. These receptor sequences come from a woman aged 80 or older with active or convalescent COVID-19. Each CDR3 is given with its conserved first and last residue. Fields, in order: CDR3 DNA, CDR3 protein, V gene, J gene, clone size, D gene. The D gene is left open where the match is weak. Some rows mark clone size as missing; the rest say once, few, many or name a class of expanded clone.

TGTGCCAGCAGTGAACGGTGGGACATAAGCTACGAGCAGTACTTC	CASSERWDISYEQYF	TRBV6-1	TRBJ2-7	-	-
TGTGCCACCAGCAGAGATAAGGGGGGACAGGGGAATTCACCCCTCCACTTT	CATSRDKGGQGNSPLHF	TRBV15	TRBJ1-6	-	TRBD1
TGTGCCAGCAGCTCACCGGGAGGGCGGGAGCAGTTCTTC	CASSSPGGREQFF	TRBV7-9	TRBJ2-1	-	TRBD2
TGTGCCAGCAGTTTAGGGAGGGGTGAGGCTTTCTTT	CASSLGRGEAFF	TRBV28	TRBJ1-1	-	-
TGTGCCAGCTCACCATCGACTACATACAATGAGCAGTTCTTC	CASSPSTTYNEQFF	TRBV18	TRBJ2-1	-	-
TGTGCCAGCAGCTTAGCGGGACAGAGCGATACGCAGTATTTT	CASSLAGQSDTQYF	TRBV13	TRBJ2-3	-	TRBD1
TGTGCCAGCAGCCCAGGACTAGCCGTTTCCCCCGAGCAGTACTTC	CASSPGLAVSPEQYF	TRBV7-2	TRBJ2-7	-	TRBD2
TGCGCCAGCAGCCCACAGGGGGTAGACTATGGCTACACCTTC	CASSPQGVDYGYTF	TRBV5-1	TRBJ1-2	-	TRBD1
TGTGCCAGCAGCCATGGACTAGCGGGAGTGAGAGCCTACGAGCAGTACTTC	CASSHGLAGVRAYEQYF	TRBV7-9	TRBJ2-7	-	TRBD2
TGTGCCAGCAGCTTGAAAAGACTAGCGGGAGTCACAGATACGCAGTATTTT	CASSLKRLAGVTDTQYF	TRBV5-6	TRBJ2-3	-	TRBD2
TGTGCCAGCAGCTTCAGGGTAGGCGGAAACACCATATATTTT	CASSFRVGGNTIYF	TRBV5-6	TRBJ1-3	-	-
TGTGCCAGCAGTGACGGAACAGACTATGGCTACACCTTC	CASSDGTDYGYTF	TRBV25-1	TRBJ1-2	once	-
TGTGCCAGCAGTTACCAGGGCTTGGGCAATCAGCCCCAGCATTTT	CASSYQGLGNQPQHF	TRBV6-2/TRBV6-3	TRBJ1-5	-	-
TGTGCCAGTAGTATAGATAGCCCTGTGGCGACCCGCACAGATACGCAGTATTTT	CASSIDSPVATRTDTQYF	TRBV19	TRBJ2-3	-	-